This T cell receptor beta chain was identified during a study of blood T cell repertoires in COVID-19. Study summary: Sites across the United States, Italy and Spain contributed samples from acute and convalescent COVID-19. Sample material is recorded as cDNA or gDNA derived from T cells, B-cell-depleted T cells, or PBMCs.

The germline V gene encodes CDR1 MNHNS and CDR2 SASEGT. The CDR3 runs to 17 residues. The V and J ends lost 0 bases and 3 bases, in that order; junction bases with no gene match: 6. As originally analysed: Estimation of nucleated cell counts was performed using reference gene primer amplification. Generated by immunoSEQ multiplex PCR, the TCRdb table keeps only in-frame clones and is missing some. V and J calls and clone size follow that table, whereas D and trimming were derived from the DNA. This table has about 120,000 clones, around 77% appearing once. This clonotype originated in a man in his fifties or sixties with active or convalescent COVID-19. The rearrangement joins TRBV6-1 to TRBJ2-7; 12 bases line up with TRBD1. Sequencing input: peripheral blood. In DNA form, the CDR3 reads TGTGCCAGCAGTGAAGCGGGGACAGGGGGCGTTTTCTACGAGCAGTACTTC. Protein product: CASSEAGTGGVFYEQYF.